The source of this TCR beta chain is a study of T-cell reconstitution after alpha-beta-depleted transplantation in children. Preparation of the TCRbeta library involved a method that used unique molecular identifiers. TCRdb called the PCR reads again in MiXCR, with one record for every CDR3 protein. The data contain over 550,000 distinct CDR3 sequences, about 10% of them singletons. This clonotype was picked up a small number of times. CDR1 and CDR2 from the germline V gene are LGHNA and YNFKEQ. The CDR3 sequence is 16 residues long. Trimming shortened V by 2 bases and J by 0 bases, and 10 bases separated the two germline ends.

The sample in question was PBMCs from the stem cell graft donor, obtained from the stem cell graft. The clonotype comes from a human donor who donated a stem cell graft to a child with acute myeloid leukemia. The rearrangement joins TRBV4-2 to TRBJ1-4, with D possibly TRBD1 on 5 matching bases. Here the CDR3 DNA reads TGTGCCAGCAGCCAAAGTTTGACAGCAACTAATGAAAAACTGTTTTTT. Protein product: CASSQSLTATNEKLFF.